The 13 T cell receptor beta chains below were found in one sample sequenced in a study of shared clonotypes between healthy human individuals. Only CD45RO-negative cells positively selected for CCR7 counted as naive CD8 cells, so terminally differentiated effector memory CD45RA+ cells were excluded. Sequenced by immunoSEQ multiplex PCR; TCRdb stores in-frame clones only, minus some. This table has millions of clones, approximately 94% appearing once. Sequenced: naive CD8+ T cells sorted from blood. The source is a man in his late teens or twenties in good health.

This chain uses TRBV19 with TRBJ2-7; perhaps TRBD1 as D (5 bases). V was pared by 1 base and J by 3 bases, with 10 bases between. Germline V gives CDR1 LNHDA, CDR2 SQIVND (reference sequence). This CDR3 is 14 amino acids long. The CDR3 is CASSIGQSVYEQYF. Written as DNA, the CDR3 is TGTGCCAGTAGTATAGGACAGAGCGTCTACGAGCAGTACTTC.

The V gene is TRBV7-9, the J gene TRBJ2-7; D is undetermined. This CDR3 has 15 amino acids. Deletions cut 1 base from V and 1 base from J, with 11 bases between. In germline, CDR1 is SEHNR, CDR2 FQNEAQ (reference sequence). DNA for the CDR3: TGTGCCAGCAGCTTAGAGCATGCCCGTTCCTACGAGCAGTACTTC. The encoded protein is CASSLEHARSYEQYF.

The chain employs TRBV5-6 and TRBJ1-1; D might be TRBD1 (5 bases). The CDR3 totals 13 residues. Germline assignment: CDR1 SGHDT and CDR2 YYEEEE. Between the trimmed V and J ends, which lost 3 bases and 4 bases, there was a span of 10 bases. The CDR3 nucleotides are TGTGCCAGCAGCTCGGCAGGGTTCACTGAAGCTTTCTTT. This translates into CASSSAGFTEAFF.

In the case of this clone: The same CDR3 is also encoded by other DNA sequences in this sample. The chain links TRBV4-3 to TRBJ1-1; TRBD1 aligns across 8 bases. The CDR3 length is 15 residues. V was pared by 1 base and J by 4 bases, with 5 bases of the junction left unmatched. Germline CDR1 is LGHNA and CDR2 is YSLEER. The CDR3 nucleotides are TGCGCCAGCAGCCAAGGGGCAACAGGGGGCACTGAAGCTTTCTTT. As protein: CASSQGATGGTEAFF.

Only one count was recorded for this clone. The chain employs TRBV2 and TRBJ2-2, with 9 nucleotides matching TRBD2. This CDR3 spans 19 amino acids. V lost 4 bases and J lost 4; bases outside the gene matches: 16. From germline, CDR1 is SNHLY and CDR2 FYNNEI. The CDR3, as DNA: TGTGCCAGCAGTGGAGCCGCCGGGACTAGCCGAGAGGGCACCGGGGAGCTGTTTTTT. It encodes CASSGAAGTSREGTGELFF.

A remark on this clone: In the same sample, other DNA sequences code for this CDR3. The chain employs TRBV5-6 and TRBJ2-7, with D perhaps TRBD2 (5 bases). The V gene's germline CDR1 is SGHDT and CDR2 YYEEEE. This CDR3 region has 11 residues. V dropped 2 bases and J dropped 6 bases, with 6 bases sitting between them. DNA for the CDR3: TGTGCCAGCAGCTTTGCGGGCGAGCAGTACTTC. Translating it yields CASSFAGEQYF.

The chain joins TRBV9 to TRBJ1-4, with 7 nucleotides matching TRBD1. V lost 7 bases and J lost 8; bases outside the gene matches: 5. Germline V gene data show CDR1 as SGDLS and CDR2 as YYNGEE. The CDR3 consists of 12 residues. CDR3 nucleotides: TGTGCCAGCTCCACAGGGGAAGAAAAACTGTTTTTT. Amino acid sequence: CASSTGEEKLFF.

The rearrangement uses TRBV15 and TRBJ2-5; D perhaps matches TRBD2 (5 bases). Germline loops: CDR1 LNHNV, CDR2 YYDKDF (reference sequence). The CDR3 loop spans 15 amino acids. Trimming cost V 0 bases and J 2 bases, with 10 bases left between them. The CDR3 spells CATSRDRTLQETQYF. In DNA form, the CDR3 reads TGTGCCACCAGCAGAGATCGGACTCTTCAAGAGACCCAGTACTTC. Looking up the rest from reference TRBV15 and TRBJ2-5 gives the full variable domain: DAMVIQNPRYQVTQFGKPVTLSCSQTLNHNVMYWYQQKSSQAPKLLFHYYDKDFNNEADTPDNFQSRRPNTSFCFLDIRSPGLGDTAMYLCATSRDRTLQETQYFGPGTRLLVL.

The sample holds one count of this clone. This sequence joins TRBV27 and TRBJ2-5; weak D call: TRBD2 (6 bases). This CDR3 is built from 14 residues. V shed 4 bases and J shed 1 base, with 10 bases lying between them. Germline V gene data show CDR1 as MNHEY and CDR2 as SMNVEV (reference sequence). CDR3 sequence: CASSSGVSQETQYF. Here the CDR3 DNA reads TGTGCCAGCAGTTCGGGGGTCTCCCAAGAGACCCAGTACTTC.

As to this clone: Other nucleotide sequences in the sample specify the same CDR3. Written as DNA, the CDR3 is TGTGCCAGCAGTGAGCGGGAAGGCGGGGAGACCCAGTACTTC. Protein sequence: CASSEREGGETQYF. This rearrangement joins TRBV25-1 to TRBJ2-5; weak D call: TRBD2 (6 bases). With 3 bases removed from V and 5 bases from J, the gap between germline ends came to 13 bases. The length of the CDR3 is 14 residues. Germline-derived CDR1 and CDR2 are MGHDK and SYGVNS.

In the case of this clone: The sample has other DNA sequences that encode this CDR3 too. The chain has TRBV28 and TRBJ2-3; no clear D. Trimming shortened V by 3 bases and J by 0 bases, and 4 bases separated the two germline ends. CDR1 MDHEN and CDR2 SYDVKM come from the germline V gene. The CDR3 covers 13 residues. The CDR3 reads CASSFRSTDTQYF. The DNA for the CDR3 is TGTGCCAGCAGTTTCAGAAGCACAGATACGCAGTATTTT.

V usage is TRBV4-1 and J usage is TRBJ2-2, with unresolved D. V was cut by 3 bases and J by 5 bases, with 4 bases left in between. Per the germline V gene, CDR1 is MGHRA and CDR2 is YSYEKL. The CDR3 runs 12 residues. The chain's CDR3 is CASSHITGELFF. CDR3 DNA sequence: TGCGCCAGCAGCCATATAACCGGGGAGCTGTTTTTT.

This chain uses TRBV9 with TRBJ2-7, with TRBD2 as a possible D gene (6 bases). Trimming pared 4 bases from V and 3 bases from J, leaving 14 bases between. Germline CDR1 reads SGDLS; CDR2 reads YYNGEE. This CDR3 spans 14 amino acids. This chain's CDR3 is CASSPRASDYEQYF. CDR3 DNA: TGTGCCAGCAGCCCTCGGGCTAGCGACTACGAGCAGTACTTC.